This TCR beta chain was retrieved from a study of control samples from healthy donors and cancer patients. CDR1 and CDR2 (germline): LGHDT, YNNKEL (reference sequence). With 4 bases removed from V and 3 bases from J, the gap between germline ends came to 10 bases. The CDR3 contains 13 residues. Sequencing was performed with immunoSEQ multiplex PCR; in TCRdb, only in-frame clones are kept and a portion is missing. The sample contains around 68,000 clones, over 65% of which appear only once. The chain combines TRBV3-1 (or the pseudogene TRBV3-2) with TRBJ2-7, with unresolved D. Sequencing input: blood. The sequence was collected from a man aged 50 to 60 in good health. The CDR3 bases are TGTGCCAGCAGCCCCTTCGGAGACTACGAGCAGTACTTC. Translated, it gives CASSPFGDYEQYF.